This TCR beta chain was observed in a study of blood T cell repertoires in COVID-19. This clone was seen a handful of times. Some clones are missing from TCRdb's copy, which holds only in-frame ones; the method was immunoSEQ multiplex PCR. The table lists about 300,000 clones, roughly 90% of them singletons, with roughly 2.8% in the top ten. Trimming removed 7 bases from V and 10 bases from J, with 16 bases in between. This CDR3 spans 12 amino acids. From germline, CDR1 is MNHEY and CDR2 SVGAGI. All enrollees were roughly 18 to 89 years old and from approximately 25 US areas. Participants reported their clinical history, and cohort assignment relied on those reports.

This clonotype was sampled from a woman between 50 and 59 years old who had been exposed to COVID-19. This sequence joins TRBV6-5 and TRBJ1-1; TRBD1 might be the D (6 bases). The material sequenced was PBMCs or T cells enriched from blood (not recorded which). CDR3 sequence reads: CASKETGQSAFF. CDR3 sequence (DNA): TGTGCCAGCAAGGAGACCGGACAGTCAGCTTTCTTT.